A single sample gave rise to the 7 T cell receptor beta chains below, sequenced in a study of cytomegalovirus exposure and HLA in healthy donors. Both 60 Vbeta primers and 13 Jbeta primers went into the PCR. The repertoire was sequenced with immunoSEQ multiplex PCR; TCRdb's copy has only in-frame clones and lacks some. Among roughly 150,000 clones listed, about 81% were seen once. Sequencing was carried out using PBMCs. These receptors were collected from a man aged 25 to 45 in good health and CMV-seronegative.

The chain couples TRBV5-1 to TRBJ1-1; D perhaps matches TRBD1 (5 bases). CDR1 is SGHRS and CDR2 is YFSETQ in the germline V gene. The ends were cut back, 0 bases at V and 3 bases at J, with 9 bases in the middle. The CDR3 has 14 residues. The CDR3 nucleotides read TGCGCCAGCAGCTTGGGGGGGGGTGACACTGAAGCTTTCTTT. Its protein product is CASSLGGGDTEAFF.

The chain links TRBV6-1 to TRBJ2-3, with D possibly matching TRBD1 (6 bases). The CDR3 has 12 residues. Germline V gene sequence: CDR1 MNHNS, CDR2 SASEGT. Deletions cut 11 bases from V and 5 bases from J, with 14 bases between. The CDR3 DNA sequence: TGTGCCGTTCAGGGGTCGGGAGATACGCAGTATTTT. This encodes CAVQGSGDTQYF.

This sequence joins TRBV30 and TRBJ2-5, with 8 nucleotides matching TRBD1. With V trimmed by 2 bases and J by 7 bases, 6 bases remained unmatched. CDR1 GTSNPN and CDR2 SVGIG come from the germline V gene (reference sequence). The CDR3 sequence is 13 residues long. CDR3 sequence (DNA): TGTGCCTGGAGTCCAGGGGGCTTGTGGACCCAGTACTTC. This gives the protein CAWSPGGLWTQYF.

The chain is built from TRBV5-1 and TRBJ1-2; TRBD1 aligns across 7 bases. Unmatched junction bases numbered 2, after V lost 4 bases and J lost 2 bases. Looked up from germline, CDR1 is SGHRS and CDR2 is YFSETQ. The CDR3 has 13 amino acids. CDR3 in DNA: TGCGCCAGCAGCGAGGGACAGAACTATGGCTACACCTTC. Translation: CASSEGQNYGYTF.

The chain uses TRBV5-1 and TRBJ1-1, with D uncertain. There are 15 residues in the CDR3. The germline V and J ends were trimmed by 0 bases and 3 bases, with 12 bases remaining between them. From germline, CDR1 is SGHRS and CDR2 YFSETQ. The CDR3 loop reads CASSLDVPPDTEAFF. The DNA of the CDR3 is TGCGCCAGCAGCTTGGACGTCCCCCCGGACACTGAAGCTTTCTTT.

The V call is TRBV19, the J call TRBJ1-2; TRBD1 might be the D (5 bases). CDR3 length equals 12 residues. Germline V gives CDR1 LNHDA, CDR2 SQIVND (reference sequence). The V end was cut by 10 bases, the J end by 3 bases, with 12 bases between. DNA of the CDR3: TGTGCCACCAGGGAACAGTACTATGGCTACACCTTC. As protein: CATREQYYGYTF. The variable domain in full, with the rest retrieved from reference TRBV19 and TRBJ1-2, is DGGITQSPKYLFRKEGQNVTLSCEQNLNHDAMYWYRQDPGQGLRLIYYSQIVNDFQKGDIAEGYSVSREKKESFPLTVTSAQKNPTAFYLCATREQYYGYTFGSGTRLTVV.

The rearrangement links TRBV19 to TRBJ1-2; 9 bases map to TRBD1. Germline lookup yields CDR1 LNHDA and CDR2 SQIVND (reference sequence). The CDR3 consists of 16 residues. The ends lost 7 bases at V and 4 bases at J; junction bases unmatched: 13. This chain's CDR3 is CASTGQGTSRSYGYTF. CDR3 bases: TGTGCCAGTACCGGACAGGGGACTAGTAGAAGCTATGGCTACACCTTC.